This is a list of T cell receptor beta chains from one sample in a study of blood T cell repertoires in COVID-19. The method was immunoSEQ multiplex PCR; TCRdb's version includes in-frame clones alone and lacks a portion of them. There are roughly 210,000 clones in the sample; approximately 80% occur only once, and 8% to 11% lies in the top ten. The sequenced sample consisted of peripheral blood. These receptors were collected from a woman over 75 with COVID-19, enrolled during active disease. Each CDR3 is given with its conserved first and last residue. The order of the fields is V gene, J gene, CDR3 length, clone size, D gene, CDR3 protein, CDR3 DNA. D genes are given only for firm matches. The listing skips clone size in some rows; elsewhere it reads once, few, many or a size class.

TRBV12-3/TRBV12-4,TRBJ2-7,13,.,TRBD1,CASSFQGAGEQYF,TGTGCCAGCAGTTTCCAGGGGGCGGGTGAGCAGTACTTC
TRBV7-6,TRBJ1-3,15,.,TRBD1,CAMRPGQGPGNTIYF,TGTGCCATGCGACCGGGACAGGGGCCTGGAAACACCATATATTTT
TRBV19,TRBJ2-7,15,.,.,CASSTGGVGDYEQYF,TGTGCCAGTAGTACCGGCGGGGTAGGAGACTACGAGCAGTACTTC
TRBV5-4,TRBJ1-3,16,.,.,CASSLGDTSSGNTIYF,TGTGCCAGCAGCTTAGGGGACACCAGCTCTGGAAACACCATATATTTT
TRBV3-1/TRBV3-2,TRBJ2-5,17,.,TRBD1,CASSQFLTGTGGETQYF,TGTGCCAGCAGCCAATTCCTGACAGGGACAGGTGGGGAGACCCAGTACTTC
TRBV29-1,TRBJ1-2,13,.,.,CSVVAQGPYGYTF,TGCAGCGTTGTAGCTCAGGGGCCATATGGCTACACCTTC
TRBV5-5,TRBJ1-6,15,once,.,CASSLDMRRDSPLHF,TGTGCCAGCAGCTTGGACATGCGGAGGGATTCACCCCTCCACTTT
TRBV10-3,TRBJ2-5,15,.,.,CAISNGPPRQETQYF,TGTGCCATCAGTAATGGTCCCCCTAGACAAGAGACCCAGTACTTC
TRBV3-1/TRBV3-2,TRBJ1-2,16,.,.,CASSHASGTLSYGYTF,TGTGCCAGCAGCCATGCCTCCGGGACACTATCCTATGGCTACACCTTC
TRBV30,TRBJ2-1,16,.,TRBD2,CAWSRTSGGVFTEQFF,TGTGCCTGGAGCCGGACTAGCGGGGGGGTATTTACTGAGCAGTTCTTC
TRBV20-1,TRBJ1-6,14,.,TRBD1,CSASGTGGNSPLHF,TGCAGTGCTAGTGGGACAGGGGGGAATTCACCCCTCCACTTT
TRBV6-5,TRBJ1-1,15,.,TRBD1,CASSRQGPQNTEAFF,TGTGCCAGCAGTAGACAGGGGCCACAGAACACTGAAGCTTTCTTT
TRBV7-9,TRBJ1-3,14,once,.,CASSPQGAGNTIYF,TGTGCCAGCAGCCCTCAGGGTGCTGGAAACACCATATATTTT
TRBV7-2,TRBJ1-1,16,.,TRBD1,CASSLRQGVMSTEAFF,TGTGCCAGCAGCCTTCGACAGGGGGTGATGAGCACTGAAGCTTTCTTT
TRBV15,TRBJ2-2,16,.,TRBD1,CATSGGTGGVAGELFF,TGTGCCACCAGCGGGGGGACAGGGGGCGTCGCCGGGGAGCTGTTTTTT
TRBV18,TRBJ2-1,16,.,TRBD2,CASSPPMASGRAEQFF,TGTGCCAGCTCACCACCAATGGCTAGCGGGCGTGCAGAGCAGTTCTTC
TRBV6-5,TRBJ1-2,11,.,.,CASSRGYGYTF,TGTGCCAGCAGTCGGGGGTATGGCTACACCTTC
TRBV11-2,TRBJ1-2,15,.,.,CASSLDHGVPYGYTF,TGTGCCAGCAGCTTAGATCACGGGGTTCCCTATGGCTACACCTTC
TRBV6-2/TRBV6-3,TRBJ1-1,17,.,TRBD1,CASSLQGTGIGNTEAFF,TGTGCCAGCAGTCTTCAGGGGACAGGAATCGGGAACACTGAAGCTTTCTTT
TRBV5-1,TRBJ2-5,16,.,.,CASSTGGRMPDGTQYF,TGCGCCAGCAGCACCGGTGGGAGGATGCCGGATGGGACCCAGTACTTC
TRBV3-1/TRBV3-2,TRBJ1-4,17,.,TRBD1,CASSPPAGTAGREKLFF,TGTGCCAGCAGCCCTCCCGCTGGGACAGCGGGTCGTGAAAAACTGTTTTTT
TRBV11-2,TRBJ2-3,14,.,.,CASSYGSYTDTQYF,TGTGCCAGCAGCTACGGGTCGTACACAGATACGCAGTATTTT
TRBV19,TRBJ1-6,14,.,TRBD1,CASSTTGSGAPLHF,TGTGCCAGTAGCACGACAGGGTCCGGGGCACCCCTCCACTTT
TRBV3-1/TRBV3-2,TRBJ2-3,14,.,TRBD2,CASSWTRWEATQYF,TGTGCCAGCAGCTGGACTAGATGGGAGGCTACGCAGTATTTT
TRBV6-1,TRBJ1-1,18,few,TRBD1,CASSGAGPGTVWNTEAFF,TGTGCCAGCAGTGGAGCTGGACCAGGGACAGTTTGGAACACTGAAGCTTTCTTT